Following are 13 T cell receptor beta chains from one sample sequenced in a study of T-cell memory formation after mild COVID-19. MiXCR, run by TCRdb on the 5' RACE reads, gives a single entry per CDR3 protein. The sample lists about 560,000 distinct CDR3 sequences; around a sixth were seen once. The sample taken for sequencing was PBMCs or a T cell subset sorted from them (not recorded which). Receptors were obtained from an adult woman who had mild COVID-19 (a few samples of this study predate the infection). Cell type and time point are not known.

In this sample, this clonotype turned up many times. The rearrangement joins TRBV12-3 or TRBV12-4 to TRBJ2-6, with 8 bases that match TRBD1. The CDR3 has 14 residues. The V gene end was trimmed by 7 bases and the J gene end by 2 bases; junction bases not matched to a gene: 1. The CDR3: CASKQGAGANVLTF. CDR3 nucleotides: TGTGCCAGCAAACAGGGGGCTGGGGCCAACGTCCTGACTTTC.

The rearrangement links TRBV30 to TRBJ1-4; D unresolved. The CDR3 runs to 15 residues. CDR1 is GTSNPN and CDR2 is SVGIG in the germline V gene (reference sequence). The germline V and J ends were trimmed by 2 bases and 0 bases, with 10 bases remaining between them. The CDR3 DNA sequence: TGTGCCTGGAGTCCCTACGGTGCAACTAATGAAAAACTGTTTTTT. It yields the protein CAWSPYGATNEKLFF.

This clonotype was recorded a few times. The rearrangement links TRBV14 to TRBJ2-3; D is perhaps TRBD1 (5 bases). V lost 4 bases, J lost 6 bases, and 5 bases lay in between. This CDR3 contains 11 residues. CDR1 is SGHDN and CDR2 is FVKESK in the germline V gene. Written as DNA, the CDR3 is TGTGCCAGCAGCCGACAGGATACGCAGTATTTT. This gives the protein CASSRQDTQYF.

The chain uses TRBV7-9 and TRBJ2-5; D call uncertain. Germline CDR1 reads SEHNR; CDR2 reads FQNEAQ (reference sequence). The V end lost 1 base, the J end lost 4 bases, and 7 bases lay between the germline ends. The CDR3 has 13 residues. CDR3 coding DNA: TGTGCCAGCAGCTTAGAGGTGGGAGAGACCCAGTACTTC. As protein: CASSLEVGETQYF.

V usage is TRBV18 and J usage is TRBJ1-2; D gene ambiguous. CDR1 KGHSH and CDR2 LQKENI come from the germline V gene. The CDR3 is made up of 14 amino acids. The V gene lost 0 bases and the J gene lost 4 bases, with 9 bases spanning the gap. The CDR3 loop reads CASSPPGFGYGYTF. In DNA form, the CDR3 reads TGTGCCAGCTCACCACCGGGTTTTGGCTATGGCTACACCTTC.

This chain uses TRBV2 with TRBJ2-1; D remains unclear. Germline-derived CDR1 and CDR2 are SNHLY and FYNNEI. This CDR3 contains 11 residues. Trimming pared 4 bases from V and 8 bases from J, leaving 6 bases between. The CDR3, as DNA: TGTGCCAGCAGTGTCGCGCATGAGCAGTTCTTC. It is translated as CASSVAHEQFF. The entire variable domain, with the rest obtained from reference TRBV2 and TRBJ2-1, is as follows: EPEVTQTPSHQVTQMGQEVILRCVPISNHLYFYWYRQILGQKVEFLVSFYNNEISEKSEIFDDQFSVERPDGSNFTLKIRSTKLEDSAMYFCASSVAHEQFFGPGTRLTVL.

V is TRBV27 and J is TRBJ1-2, with D unclear. CDR3 length equals 14 residues. Trimming cost V 2 bases and J 4 bases, with 11 bases left between them. Looked up from germline, CDR1 is MNHEY and CDR2 is SMNVEV (reference sequence). DNA for the CDR3: TGTGCCAGCAGTTTAACGGGGTCTCCCTATGGCTACACCTTC. Translated, it gives CASSLTGSPYGYTF.

This clonotype has ten or more counts. The V call is TRBV20-1, the J call TRBJ2-3; TRBD2 agrees at 7 bases. The CDR3 runs to 19 residues. From germline, CDR1 is DFQATT and CDR2 SNEGSKA (reference sequence). V was clipped by 0 bases and J by 2 bases; unmatched bases: 17. CDR3 region: CSARDVRRSGVYSTDTQYF. Here the CDR3 DNA reads TGCAGTGCTAGAGATGTAAGGCGAAGCGGGGTTTATTCCACAGATACGCAGTATTTT.

V is TRBV6-5 and J is TRBJ2-2; no clear D. Deletions cut 7 bases from V and 4 bases from J, with 7 bases between. This CDR3 is built from 12 residues. In germline, CDR1 is MNHEY, CDR2 SVGAGI. The CDR3 is CASIGFTGELFF. CDR3 DNA: TGTGCCAGCATAGGTTTCACCGGGGAGCTGTTTTTT.

V and J are TRBV15 and TRBJ2-1, with 12 bases fitting TRBD1. Germline CDR1 LNHNV, CDR2 YYDKDF (reference sequence). V lost 3 bases to trimming and J lost 9 bases; unmatched junction nucleotides: 12. The CDR3 contains 17 residues. CDR3: CATSRRTGTGGSGEQFF. CDR3 DNA sequence: TGTGCCACCAGCAGGCGCACCGGGACAGGGGGCTCGGGTGAGCAGTTCTTC.

This clonotype came up a few times. This sequence joins TRBV5-1 and TRBJ2-2, with 8 bases matching TRBD1. Germline V gene data show CDR1 as SGHRS and CDR2 as YFSETQ. With V trimmed by 4 bases and J by 6 bases, 5 bases remained unmatched. The CDR3 is 14 residues long. In DNA form, the CDR3 reads TGCGCCAGCAGCCCGACAGGGGCCGCCGGGGAGCTGTTTTTT. It specifies CASSPTGAAGELFF.

The chain couples TRBV7-8 to TRBJ2-5, with TRBD2 identical over 8 bases. V gave up 2 bases and J gave up 1 base; unmatched junction bases: 9. The CDR3 runs to 17 residues. Germline assignment: CDR1 SGHVS and CDR2 FQNEAQ. CDR3 in DNA: TGTGCCAGCAGCTTATATCTGATAGCGGGGACCCAAGAGACCCAGTACTTC. This encodes CASSLYLIAGTQETQYF.

This chain connects TRBV12-3 or TRBV12-4 to TRBJ2-7, with 10 nucleotides matching TRBD2. V lost 3 bases, J lost 4 bases, and 3 bases stayed unmatched. The CDR3 runs to 14 residues. Here the CDR3 reads CASSFSGRIYEQYF. CDR3 coding DNA: TGTGCCAGCAGTTTTAGCGGGAGGATATACGAGCAGTACTTC.